The present TCR beta chain was sequenced within a study of cytomegalovirus exposure and HLA in healthy donors. Study outcomes and limitations: Among TCR beta chains, those listed as cytomegalovirus-associated numbered around 180.

This PCR relied on a set of 60 Vbeta primers and 13 Jbeta primers. Measured with immunoSEQ multiplex PCR; TCRdb has only the in-frame clones, and not every one. The sample shows about 160,000 clones, roughly 76% of them seen only once. Germline V gene data show CDR1 as ENHRY and CDR2 as SYGVKD. Trimming removed 5 bases from V and 1 base from J, with 12 bases in between. This CDR3 is 15 amino acids long. Comment on this clone: Its cognate antigen is unknown.

Input material: PBMCs. This TCR was recovered from a man in his sixties in good health and CMV-seronegative. The chain combines TRBV10-3 with TRBJ1-5; D might be TRBD1 (6 bases). The CDR3 loop is CAISSEGGSNQPQHF. Written as DNA, the CDR3 is TGTGCCATCAGTTCAGAGGGGGGGAGCAATCAGCCCCAGCATTTT.